What follows are 6 T cell receptor beta chains derived from one specimen sequenced in a study of blood T cell repertoires in COVID-19. Sequencing was performed with immunoSEQ multiplex PCR; in TCRdb, only in-frame clones are kept and a portion is missing. The table lists roughly 65,000 clones, about 92% of them singletons. The sequenced sample consisted of peripheral blood. The receptors originated from a man aged 60 to 69 with acute or convalescent COVID-19.

The V gene is TRBV7-8, the J gene TRBJ1-5; 10 bases line up with TRBD1. The V gene end was trimmed by 5 bases and the J gene end by 7 bases; junction bases not matched to a gene: 14. Per germline, CDR1 SGHVS and CDR2 FQNEAQ. The CDR3 is 17 amino acids. The CDR3 DNA is TGTGCCAGCAGCCCTAAGACAGGGGGCATTTCCTCACAGCCCCAGCATTTT. This gives the protein CASSPKTGGISSQPQHF.

The J gene is TRBJ1-3, the V gene TRBV18, with D unresolved. The V end was cut by 0 bases, the J end by 4 bases, with 10 bases between. Germline V gene lookup returns CDR1 KGHSH and CDR2 LQKENI. The CDR3 has 15 residues. CDR3 DNA sequence: TGTGCCAGCTCACCACCGGCCTTTTCGGGAAACACCATATATTTT. Its protein product is CASSPPAFSGNTIYF. Full variable domain (outside the CDR3, taken from reference TRBV18 and TRBJ1-3): NAGVMQNPRHLVRRRGQEARLRCSPMKGHSHVYWYRQLPEEGLKFMVYLQKENIIDESGMPKERFSAEFPKEGPSILRIQQVVRGDSAAYFCASSPPAFSGNTIYFGEGSWLTVV.

This chain links TRBV4-1 with TRBJ1-4; the D is unclear. V lost 10 bases, J lost 4 bases, and 19 bases lay in between. This CDR3 is built from 15 residues. Per germline, CDR1 MGHRA and CDR2 YSYEKL. This CDR3 reads CATSPREPLNEKLFF. Here the CDR3 DNA reads TGCGCCACTTCACCACGAGAGCCCCTTAATGAAAAACTGTTTTTT.

The chain is built from TRBV4-1 and TRBJ1-3; maybe TRBD1 (6 bases). CDR1 MGHRA and CDR2 YSYEKL come from the germline V gene. The ends were cut back, 4 bases at V and 0 bases at J, with 10 bases in the middle. The CDR3 length is 15 residues. The CDR3 coding sequence is TGCGCCAGCAGCCCACAGGGTGGCTCTGGAAACACCATATATTTT. Translating it yields CASSPQGGSGNTIYF.

The chain has TRBV11-3 and TRBJ2-1, with 15 positions matching TRBD2. The junction had 6 bases not matched to a gene; V was cut back by 4 bases and J by 11 bases. Germline V gene sequence: CDR1 SGHNT, CDR2 YENEEA. This CDR3 spans 15 amino acids. The CDR3 DNA reads TGTGCCAGCAGCTCCAGGACTAGCGGGGGGGCAAAGCAGTTCTTC. Translated, it gives CASSSRTSGGAKQFF.

This rearrangement joins TRBV7-9 to TRBJ1-3; possible D gene TRBD1, 5 bases. This CDR3 has 15 amino acids. V lost 5 bases to trimming and J lost 3 bases, with 14 bases between them. Germline values: CDR1 SEHNR, CDR2 FQNEAQ (reference sequence). The CDR3 spells CASSGGRGGGNTIYF. The CDR3, as DNA: TGTGCCAGCAGCGGAGGGAGGGGAGGTGGAAACACCATATATTTT.